What follows are 18 T cell receptor beta chains derived from one specimen sequenced in a study of OX40 agonist ivuxolimab in advanced cancers. Only in-frame clones appear in the TCRdb table, and some are missing; sequencing was by immunoSEQ multiplex PCR. This table holds just over 60,000 clones, roughly 90% found once. The input for sequencing was CD4+ or CD8+ T cells sorted from blood, taken in a trial of the OX40 agonist ivuxolimab. These receptors were collected from an adult with an advanced solid tumor such as melanoma, head and neck, liver or kidney cancer.

V gene TRBV11-1 combines with J gene TRBJ1-1; D unclear. This CDR3 is 13 amino acids long. V shed 5 bases and J shed 3 bases, with 10 bases lying between them. Per germline, CDR1 SGHAT and CDR2 FQDESV (reference sequence). CDR3 residues: CASSTLPHTEAFF. CDR3 nucleotides: TGTGCCAGCAGCACCTTACCCCACACTGAAGCTTTCTTT.

The V and J genes are TRBV25-1 and TRBJ2-7; 10 bases align to TRBD1. V lost 5 bases and J lost 5; bases outside the gene matches: 12. This CDR3 has 16 residues. Germline assignment: CDR1 MGHDK and CDR2 SYGVNS. This chain's CDR3 is CASSIVRGQGFNEQYF. For the CDR3, the DNA is TGTGCCAGCAGTATCGTGAGGGGACAGGGGTTCAACGAGCAGTACTTC.

This chain links TRBV6-1 with TRBJ2-7, with D unresolved. This CDR3 region has 14 residues. The germline V and J ends were trimmed by 8 bases and 2 bases, with 16 bases remaining between them. From germline, CDR1 is MNHNS and CDR2 SASEGT. CDR3 DNA sequence: TGTGCCAGCGGGCGTTCTCTCGACACCTACGAGCAGTACTTC. Translating gives CASGRSLDTYEQYF.

V gene TRBV19 combines with J gene TRBJ1-1, with D unclear. Trimming cost V 6 bases and J 6 bases, with 14 bases left between them. CDR1 and CDR2 (germline): LNHDA, SQIVND (reference sequence). The CDR3 has 13 amino acids. This chain's CDR3 is CASSRREVAEAFF. CDR3 nucleotides: TGTGCCAGTAGCCGGAGGGAGGTCGCTGAAGCTTTCTTT.

The chain has TRBV4-1 and TRBJ2-1, with a possible D match to TRBD2 (5 bases). V lost 0 bases, J lost 0 bases, and 12 bases lay in between. This CDR3 comprises 17 residues. Germline-derived CDR1 and CDR2 are MGHRA and YSYEKL. CDR3 in DNA: TGCGCCAGCAGCCAAGATTCGGGGTCTAGCTCCTACAATGAGCAGTTCTTC. It specifies CASSQDSGSSSYNEQFF.

The genes are TRBV19 and TRBJ2-2; the match to TRBD2 covers 13 bases. The CDR3 is 15 residues long. Trimming cost V 5 bases and J 5 bases; bases outside gene matches: 2. Germline V gene data show CDR1 as LNHDA and CDR2 as SQIVND (reference sequence). CDR3: CASSSGLAGTGELFF. DNA for the CDR3: TGTGCCAGTAGTTCGGGACTAGCGGGGACCGGGGAGCTGTTTTTT.

The chain joins TRBV2 to TRBJ1-4; D ambiguous. The germline V gene encodes CDR1 SNHLY and CDR2 FYNNEI. The ends were cut back, 4 bases at V and 7 bases at J, with 13 bases in the middle. CDR3 size: 14 residues. The CDR3 region is CASSVIALGEKLFF. For the CDR3, the DNA is TGTGCCAGCAGTGTTATCGCCTTAGGTGAAAAACTGTTTTTT.

CDR3 loop: CASRGQGGEKLFF. In DNA, the CDR3 is TGTGCCAGCAGGGGACAGGGAGGTGAAAAACTGTTTTTT. This sequence joins TRBV2 and TRBJ1-4; 9 bases fit TRBD1. The CDR3 is made up of 13 amino acids. With V trimmed by 6 bases and J by 7 bases, 3 bases remained unmatched. Germline-derived CDR1 and CDR2 are SNHLY and FYNNEI.

The chain has TRBV6-1 and TRBJ2-3; tentative D call: TRBD2 (5 bases). The length of the CDR3 is 15 residues. V was cut by 2 bases and J by 6 bases, with 15 bases left in between. Per germline, CDR1 MNHNS and CDR2 SASEGT. CDR3 protein: CASSERGSTRDTQYF. CDR3 coding DNA: TGTGCCAGCAGTGAACGGGGTAGCACGAGGGATACGCAGTATTTT.

V and J are TRBV4-1 and TRBJ2-5; D is unresolved. V lost 0 bases and J lost 9, with 8 bases in between. Germline V CDR1 and CDR2: MGHRA, YSYEKL. The CDR3 extends over 12 amino acids. The CDR3 DNA is TGCGCCAGCAGCCAAGATATGGGATCCCAGTACTTC. Its protein product is CASSQDMGSQYF.

The CDR3 coding sequence is TGTGCCAGCAGCTGGGACGATTCACCCCTCCACTTT. Translation gives CASSWDDSPLHF. This rearrangement joins TRBV6-1 to TRBJ1-6, with TRBD1 as a possible D gene (5 bases). The V end lost 6 bases, the J end lost 8 bases, and 8 bases lay between the germline ends. The CDR3 consists of 12 residues. CDR1 MNHNS and CDR2 SASEGT come from the germline V gene.

The rearrangement joins TRBV10-2 to TRBJ1-4, with D perhaps matching TRBD1 (6 bases). Trimming left V 0 bases short and J 7 bases short, with 12 bases between. The CDR3 sequence is 15 residues long. Germline values: CDR1 WSHSY, CDR2 SAAADI. Written as DNA, the CDR3 is TGCGCCAGCAGTGAGTCGGGGGGCCCCTTTGAAAAACTGTTTTTT. Its protein is CASSESGGPFEKLFF.

The chain combines TRBV28 with TRBJ1-2; D unclear. Trimming removed 7 bases at V and 4 bases at J, with 13 bases between. Germline assignment: CDR1 MDHEN and CDR2 SYDVKM. This CDR3 spans 13 amino acids. CDR3 sequence: CASNIGPLYGYTF. CDR3 DNA sequence: TGTGCCAGCAACATCGGGCCGCTCTATGGCTACACCTTC.

The gene calls are TRBV19 and TRBJ1-6; a possible D gene is TRBD1 (6 bases). CDR1 is LNHDA and CDR2 is SQIVND in the germline V gene (reference sequence). Trimming shortened V by 7 bases and J by 5 bases, and 18 bases separated the two germline ends. The length of the CDR3 is 16 residues. The CDR3 spells CASKLDGQMNNSPLHF. The CDR3 coding sequence is TGTGCCAGTAAGCTTGACGGACAGATGAATAATTCACCCCTCCACTTT. The variable domain in full, completed from reference TRBV19 and TRBJ1-6, reads DGGITQSPKYLFRKEGQNVTLSCEQNLNHDAMYWYRQDPGQGLRLIYYSQIVNDFQKGDIAEGYSVSREKKESFPLTVTSAQKNPTAFYLCASKLDGQMNNSPLHFGNGTRLTVT.

On this clone itself: The same CDR3 also results from other DNA sequences found in this sample. The chain combines TRBV18 with TRBJ2-5; 9 bases are shared with TRBD1. This CDR3 region has 14 residues. V lost 6 bases, J lost 2 bases, and 4 bases stayed unmatched. Germline values: CDR1 KGHSH, CDR2 LQKENI. The CDR3 sequence is CASSGTGPQETQYF. The CDR3 nucleotides read TGTGCCAGCTCCGGGACAGGGCCTCAAGAGACCCAGTACTTC.

This chain connects TRBV7-3 to TRBJ2-1, with D possibly matching TRBD1 (6 bases). CDR3 length: 13 amino acids. V dropped 3 bases and J dropped 8 bases, with 11 bases sitting between them. CDR1 is SGHTA and CDR2 is FQGTGA in the germline V gene. CDR3 amino acids: CASSFGQMDEQFF. The CDR3 nucleotides are TGTGCCAGCAGCTTCGGACAGATGGATGAGCAGTTCTTC.

The chain recombines TRBV30 with TRBJ1-5; D ambiguous. Germline V gene sequence: CDR1 GTSNPN, CDR2 SVGIG (reference sequence). V shed 5 bases and J shed 11 bases, with 4 bases lying between them. The CDR3 loop spans 8 amino acids. The CDR3 is CAWGSQHF. CDR3 nucleotide sequence: TGTGCCTGGGGGTCCCAGCATTTT. Together with reference TRBV30 and TRBJ1-5, the CDR3 gives the full variable domain: SQTIHQWPATLVQPVGSPLSLECTVEGTSNPNLYWYRQAAGRGLQLLFYSVGIGQISSEVPQNLSASRPQDRQFILSSKKLLLSDSGFYLCAWGSQHFGDGTRLSIL.

The V gene is TRBV5-1, the J gene TRBJ2-1; 9 bases align to TRBD2. The CDR3 length is 16 residues. From germline, CDR1 is SGHRS and CDR2 YFSETQ. Losses at the gene ends were 0 bases for V and 8 bases for J; bases not matched to a gene: 9. CDR3 loop: CASSLAAGGTSDEQFF. CDR3 DNA: TGCGCCAGCAGCTTGGCCGCGGGGGGGACAAGTGATGAGCAGTTCTTC.